This T cell receptor beta chain was identified in a study of cytomegalovirus exposure and HLA in healthy donors (dated by TCRdb to the late 2010s). Background on the whole study: According to an earlier analysis of 550 to 750 of the donors, 200 million or so T cells yielded over 90 million unique TCR beta sequences and about 300 Gb of sequence data. Donor age, sex, ethnicity and CMV serostatus were compiled together with the repertoire data. To predict cytomegalovirus infection status, the study combined high-throughput TCR immunosequencing, statistical association of individual TCRs with disease status, and machine learning. Across approximately 400 genotyped donors of the cohort, an average of about 250,000 unique TCR beta nucleotide sequences per donor were sequenced, and around 20% of those sequences were non-productive. HLA typing included class I and class II loci at four-digit resolution. Of the roughly 390 genotyped donors, approximately 83% fell in the genetic ancestry cluster associated with self-reported Caucasian donors. To study patterns of TCR occurrence, a later analysis re-analyzed previously published TCR beta repertoires from several hundred donors and added high-resolution HLA genotyping. In the later analysis, no new phenotypic data were used to find candidate immune exposures; instead, reliance was placed on TCR beta sequences and their occurrence across donors. The number of typed donors differed by locus: roughly 620-630 for A, B, C, DRB1 and DQB1; approximately 540 for DQA1; approximately 610 for DPA1; and around 470 for DPB1. Approximately 310 gigabases of sequencing data and tens of millions of unique TCR sequences were included in an early release covering under 650 HLA-typed donors. Along with the approximately 600-subject first cohort, a separate validation cohort of over 90 different subjects was used. Roughly 5 DR-DQ haplotypes were handled as single units for association and clustering, since linkage in the cohort was strong. The study used immunosequencing to profile the T cell repertoires of approximately 630 subjects and linked those repertoires to cytomegalovirus serostatus. An earlier analysis of about 600 of the donors used high-throughput TCR beta sequencing to judge whether each TCR beta V gene segment behaved as functional or pseudogenic. A later genetic analysis took genome-wide SNP genotypes for about three fifths of the 666 donors and used that subset as a discovery cohort. The aim of the study was to test whether cataloging public T cell receptors could identify signatures of past pathogen exposure. All discovery cohort repertoires had been generated on a single sequencing platform.

The cohort consisted of hundreds of healthy bone marrow donors. All cohort members were sampled while nominally healthy, although unrecorded immune exposures were likely present. Of the approximately 620 cohort members, about 290 had a positive CMV serostatus and just over 350 had a negative one, while no CMV serostatus was recorded for the donor. Every donor gave a peripheral blood sample, and the peripheral blood mononuclear cells from that sample were used for TCR beta sequencing. Genomic DNA extraction from the blood cell samples was performed with the Qiagen DNeasy Blood Extraction Kit. V is cut by 5 bases and J by 6 bases, and the space between the germline ends is 13 bases. The CDR3 contains 14 residues, cysteine and phenylalanine counted. The sequence is cut down to CDR3 DNA, 42 bases in frame from base 1. CDR1 MNHNY and CDR2 SVGAGI were looked up in the germline V gene (reference sequence).

General study outcomes and caveats: While some public TCRs were present in many individuals, most TCR sequences turned up only very rarely across donors. According to a later genetic analysis, donors in an Asian-associated ancestry cluster had fewer N-insertions in productive TCRs than the roughly 700-donor mean. V-gene and J-gene trimming of TCR beta chains was associated with a missense DCLRE1C variant in a later genetic analysis, and the association was replicated in an independent cohort. According to the authors, the approach could potentially be generalized to other disease states and immunological phenotypes. Several of the top co-occurrence clusters appeared to be linked to parvovirus B19, influenza, CMV and Epstein-Barr virus, according to a later analysis. Roughly uniform sequencing depth across donors was assumed in presence/absence analyses, although this assumption may not hold. In the study, some 160 TCR beta chains were listed as associated with cytomegalovirus. A further reported finding was that TCR beta sequences accurately predicted the HLA-A and HLA-B alleles for most subjects in the first cohort. Because some donors lacked HLA typing at each locus, the association tests relied only on the typed subset. Assigning TCR associations to individual alleles was difficult when HLA alleles, especially DR and DQ, strongly co-occurred. Because counts were too low, 15 or so rarely observed V segments, including chromosome 9 orphons, were excluded from the earlier analysis of 587 of the donors. In a later analysis, HLA-associated TCR beta chains showed more clonal expansion and lower generation probabilities than non-associated chains that were equally common. In an earlier analysis of about 600 of the donors, most TCR beta V segments appeared in productive rearrangements about 90% or about 30% of the time, broadly matching IMGT annotations. The classifier was reported to diagnose cytomegalovirus status with high specificity and sensitivity in both the original cohort and the validation cohort. According to a later analysis, TCR association rates differed among HLA loci, with DRB1 alleles showing the most associated TCRs and HLA-C alleles showing the fewest. For the cohort, immune exposure information was limited to CMV serostatus. In this cohort, only TCR beta chains were sequenced, and detectable features were limited by the absence of alpha or paired-chain data. A cluster of highly shared sequence variants was judged likely to be a technical artifact of the sequencing pipeline. In a later analysis, over 15,000 TCR beta sequences were associated with specific HLA alleles at a false discovery rate of 0.05. According to a later analysis, most CMV-associated TCR beta chains appeared to be HLA-restricted, and the HLA associations seemed to be driven largely by CMV exposure. Some IMGT-functional V segments, including TRBV6-2 and TRBV6-3, could not be distinguished by the 87-base-pair reads and were therefore excluded. Linkage disequilibrium might explain the correlated functional status among segregating V segments, but an unknown experimental factor could not be excluded. Three of the identified cytomegalovirus-associated TCR beta chains were confirmed in vitro to be specific for cytomegalovirus antigens.

Library creation used the immunoSEQ multiplex PCR assay. The multiplex PCR relied on a mix of 60 forward primers for TCR Vbeta segments and 13 reverse primers for TCR Jbeta segments. The CDR3 region of rearranged TCR beta genes was amplified from genomic DNA by a multiplex PCR assay. Amplified TCR beta libraries were sequenced as 87-base-pair reads on the Illumina HiSeq System. As for the original processing: A later analysis counted tens of millions of unique TCR beta chains across the approximately 700 repertoires, and around 12 million of these chains were shared by at least two donors. Raw reads were error-corrected and collapsed into unique sequences by a nearest-neighbor algorithm in which closely related sequences were merged to remove PCR and sequencing errors. Alignment of CDR3 sequences to IMGT reference sequences was used to assign V, D and J gene segments. For a sequence to be retained, a match of at least six nucleotides to both a V gene segment and a J gene segment was required. Rearrangements were called productive when the CDR3 lacked stop codons and stayed in frame with V and J; all others were non-productive. CDR3 was defined by IMGT convention, running from the second conserved V-encoded cysteine to the conserved J-encoded phenylalanine. Sequences without an unambiguous match to a single V gene segment were excluded from the earlier analysis of approximately 600 of the donors. An earlier analysis of several hundred of the donors called V segments functional above 56.7% productive rearrangements and segregating when the between-donor standard deviation exceeded 5%. A statistical classification framework was built to diagnose cytomegalovirus status from the catalog of TCR beta chain sequences. A later analysis assigned V and J genes by comparing TCR nucleotide sequences with IMGT/GENE-DB human TR gene sequences. A later analysis assigned CDR3 sequences and most-parsimonious VDJ recombination scenarios with the TCRdist pipeline. In a later analysis, every TCR beta chain was defined by the combination of its CDR3 amino acid sequence and its V-gene family, and reads without a unique V-gene family were dropped. As a way to deal with suspected cross-contamination and a sequencing artifact, a later analysis dropped 640 or so nucleotide sequences that were highly shared and had low generation probability. A later analysis calculated a clonal expansion index for each public chain from normalized within-repertoire ranks of inferred template counts. A later analysis computed generation probabilities with a VDJ recombination model fitted to out-of-frame rearrangements, and checked the results against IGoR. Hypergeometric tests were used in a later analysis to score TCR-TCR, TCR-HLA and TCR-CMV co-occurrence, with a repertoire-size bias correction applied to the TCR pairs. In a later analysis, false discovery rates were estimated by permuting HLA or CMV assignments 20 times. In a later analysis, co-occurring TCRs were grouped using DBSCAN, with TCRdist sequence similarity added in when clustering inside HLA-allele-positive subsets. Co-occurrence clustering excluded repertoires with fewer than 30,000 or more than 120,000 public chains, plus five with anomalous nucleotide sharing. TCRdb stores this immuneACCESS table with in-frame sequences only. Part of the clones is absent; in the studies checked, under half of the shortfall reflects unresolved V genes, and no reason is known for the rest. The DNA gave D and trimming, while V, J and clone size come from that table. This sample has 35,000 to 45,000 clones in its table, and roughly half of those were observed once. The top ten constitute around 10% of the sample.

About this clone: There is no known antigen for this receptor. Within one base of it there is no much larger clone, and no base qualities were kept.

The sequenced sample was PBMCs. The receptor chain draws on TRBV6-6 and TRBJ1-4; the D gene is perhaps TRBD1, from 5 matching bases. This TCR was recovered from a human donor in good health. Here is the DNA: TGTGCCAGCAGTGACCAGGGTTGGGATGAAAAACTGTTTTTT. It encodes CASSDQGWDEKLFF.